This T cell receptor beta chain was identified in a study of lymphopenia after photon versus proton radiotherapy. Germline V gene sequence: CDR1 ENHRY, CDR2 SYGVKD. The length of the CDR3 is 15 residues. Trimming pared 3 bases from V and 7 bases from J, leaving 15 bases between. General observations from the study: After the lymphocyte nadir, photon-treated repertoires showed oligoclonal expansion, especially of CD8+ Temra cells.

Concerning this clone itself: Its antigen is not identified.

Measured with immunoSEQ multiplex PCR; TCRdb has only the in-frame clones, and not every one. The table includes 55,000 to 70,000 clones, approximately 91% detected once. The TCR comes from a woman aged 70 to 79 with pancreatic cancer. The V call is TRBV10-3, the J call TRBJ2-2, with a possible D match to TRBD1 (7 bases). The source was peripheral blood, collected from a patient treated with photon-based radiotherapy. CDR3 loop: CAISDGGGAGGELFF. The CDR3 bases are TGTGCCATCAGTGATGGAGGGGGCGCGGGCGGGGAGCTGTTTTTT.